These 30 T cell receptor beta chains were sequenced from one sample in a study of CD8 T cells in Susac syndrome. With random hexamers, roughly 0.5 to 1 ug RNA was reverse transcribed. TCRdb independently ran MiXCR on the immunoSEQ multiplex PCR reads; one entry per CDR3 protein. The sample carries about 130,000 distinct CDR3 sequences, 90% to 95% recorded once. The sample consisted of CD4+ T cells from PBMCs. The receptors originated from a human donor in good health.

The rearrangement joins TRBV20-1 to TRBJ2-3, with a possible D match to TRBD1 (6 bases). V was shortened by 5 bases and J by 0 bases, with 15 bases between the two germline ends. The V gene's germline CDR1 is DFQATT and CDR2 SNEGSKA (reference sequence). The CDR3 loop spans 15 amino acids. As DNA, the CDR3 is TGCAGTGCTCCCGAGGGGGTAGCTAGCACAGATACGCAGTATTTT. Translated: CSAPEGVASTDTQYF.

The chain recombines TRBV6-5 with TRBJ1-1; tentative D call: TRBD1 (6 bases). Germline loops: CDR1 MNHEY, CDR2 SVGAGI. The CDR3 loop spans 14 amino acids. V lost 2 bases and J 2 bases, leaving 9 bases between the germline ends. CDR3 in amino acids: CASSYRGGNTEAFF. The CDR3 bases are TGTGCCAGCAGTTACAGGGGGGGTAACACTGAAGCTTTCTTT.

The V call is TRBV5-1, the J call TRBJ2-1; 9 positions match TRBD1. The length of the CDR3 is 16 residues. The germline gives CDR1 SGHRS, CDR2 YFSETQ. V lost 0 bases and J lost 5; bases outside the gene matches: 6. This CDR3 is CASSLDSGTGNNEQFF. The CDR3 DNA reads as TGCGCCAGCAGCTTGGACTCCGGGACAGGGAACAATGAGCAGTTCTTC.

This chain links TRBV7-2 with TRBJ2-7; D unresolved. V lost 1 base to trimming and J lost 6 bases, with 7 bases between them. CDR3 length equals 12 residues. Looked up from germline, CDR1 is SGHTA and CDR2 is FQGNSA. CDR3 loop: CASSLGLIEQYF. The CDR3, as DNA: TGTGCCAGCAGCTTAGGACTGATCGAGCAGTACTTC. Together with reference TRBV7-2 and TRBJ2-7, the CDR3 gives the full variable domain: GAGVSQSPSNKVTEKGKDVELRCDPISGHTALYWYRQSLGQGLEFLIYFQGNSAPDKSGLPSDRFSAERTGGSVSTLTIQRTQQEDSAVYLCASSLGLIEQYFGPGTRLTVT.

This sequence joins TRBV29-1 and TRBJ2-7; D assignment may be TRBD1 or TRBD2 (5 bases each). V was pared by 7 bases and J by 6 bases, with 22 bases between. In germline, CDR1 is SQVTM, CDR2 ANQGSEA. The CDR3 has 14 amino acids. The CDR3 region has the DNA TGCAGCGCTGTGGGACCGCCGACTGCGAGCGAGCAGTACTTC. Protein sequence: CSAVGPPTASEQYF.

Here the CDR3 DNA reads TGTGCCAGCAGTCCGCCGACAGGGGGGAACTACGAGCAGTACTTC. This codes for CASSPPTGGNYEQYF. The chain couples TRBV28 to TRBJ2-7; 9 nucleotides match TRBD1. Losses at the gene ends were 5 bases for V and 3 bases for J; bases not matched to a gene: 8. CDR3 length: 15 amino acids. CDR1 MDHEN and CDR2 SYDVKM come from the germline V gene.

The chain recombines TRBV3-1 with TRBJ2-5; possible D gene TRBD2, 6 bases. Germline V gene sequence: CDR1 LGHDT, CDR2 YNNKEL (reference sequence). Trimming removed 3 bases from V and 5 bases from J, with 10 bases in between. This CDR3 region has 13 residues. CDR3 DNA sequence: TGTGCCAGCAGCCATTTCGGAGGGGAGACCCAGTACTTC. This encodes CASSHFGGETQYF.

The rearrangement links TRBV6-6 to TRBJ2-3, with 10 positions matching TRBD2. The junction had 8 bases not matched to a gene; V was cut back by 7 bases and J by 4 bases. Germline CDR1 is MNHNY and CDR2 is SVGAGI (reference sequence). The CDR3 loop spans 15 amino acids. In nucleotides, the CDR3 is TGTGCCAGCAACGACCTAGCGGGAGTTTCAGATACGCAGTATTTT. It yields the protein CASNDLAGVSDTQYF.

The chain combines TRBV6-5 with TRBJ1-2; a possible D gene is TRBD1 (6 bases). Trimming removed 0 bases from V and 8 bases from J, with 10 bases in between. Germline values: CDR1 MNHEY, CDR2 SVGAGI. There are 13 residues in the CDR3. CDR3 sequence reads: CASSYSGGRGYTF. DNA of the CDR3: TGTGCCAGCAGTTACTCAGGGGGAAGGGGCTACACCTTC.

This clonotype was seen only once. The rearrangement links TRBV30 to TRBJ2-7, with D perhaps assigned TRBD1 or TRBD2 (6 bases each). Germline lookup yields CDR1 GTSNPN and CDR2 SVGIG (reference sequence). The CDR3 sequence is 12 residues long. The V gene lost 1 base and the J gene lost 4 bases, with 8 bases spanning the gap. Here the CDR3 reads CAWSGGAYEQYF. CDR3 in DNA: TGTGCCTGGAGTGGGGGGGCGTACGAGCAGTACTTC.

This clonotype came up once. The V gene is TRBV29-1, the J gene TRBJ1-1; D uncertain. V lost 5 bases and J 7 bases, leaving 14 bases between the germline ends. CDR3 length: 12 amino acids. Per the germline V gene, CDR1 is SQVTM and CDR2 is ANQGSEA. CDR3 region: CSVRQAWDEAFF. The CDR3 nucleotides are TGCAGCGTTAGGCAGGCTTGGGATGAAGCTTTCTTT.

The V and J genes are TRBV19 and TRBJ1-1; no definite D call. Germline V gene lookup returns CDR1 LNHDA and CDR2 SQIVND (reference sequence). Trimming removed 3 bases at V and 0 bases at J, with 11 bases between. CDR3 length: 15 residues. Here the CDR3 reads CASSMGWFMNTEAFF. CDR3 nucleotides: TGTGCCAGTAGTATGGGATGGTTCATGAACACTGAAGCTTTCTTT. The entire variable domain, with the rest obtained from reference TRBV19 and TRBJ1-1, is as follows: DGGITQSPKYLFRKEGQNVTLSCEQNLNHDAMYWYRQDPGQGLRLIYYSQIVNDFQKGDIAEGYSVSREKKESFPLTVTSAQKNPTAFYLCASSMGWFMNTEAFFGQGTRLTVV.

This chain connects TRBV7-2 to TRBJ1-2, with D maybe TRBD1 (5 bases). Germline CDR1 and CDR2: SGHTA and FQGNSA. V shed 1 base and J shed 4 bases, with 7 bases lying between them. This CDR3 has 13 residues. CDR3 sequence (DNA): TGTGCCAGCAGCTTAGGAGGGGTCTATGGCTACACCTTC. Its protein is CASSLGGVYGYTF.

The chain carries TRBV7-9 and TRBJ1-1; D is unclear. Germline CDR1 reads SEHNR; CDR2 reads FQNEAQ (reference sequence). The CDR3 length is 12 residues. Between the trimmed V and J ends, which lost 8 bases and 6 bases, there was a span of 13 bases. CDR3 DNA: TGTGCCAGCGGCCGGGCTGTGGCTGAAGCTTTCTTT. Amino acid sequence: CASGRAVAEAFF. Looking up the rest from reference TRBV7-9 and TRBJ1-1 gives the full variable domain: DTGVSQNPRHKITKRGQNVTFRCDPISEHNRLYWYRQTLGQGPEFLTYFQNEAQLEKSRLLSDRFSAERPKGSFSTLEIQRTEQGDSAMYLCASGRAVAEAFFGQGTRLTVV.

The chain has TRBV5-1 and TRBJ1-4; D uncertain. V shed 2 bases and J shed 0 bases, with 5 bases lying between them. Germline assignment: CDR1 SGHRS and CDR2 YFSETQ. The CDR3 consists of 14 residues. In DNA form, the CDR3 reads TGCGCCAGCAGCTTTGCAGCAACTAATGAAAAACTGTTTTTT. This codes for CASSFAATNEKLFF.

The chain combines TRBV29-1 with TRBJ2-7, with 12 bases identical to TRBD2. The CDR3 loop spans 16 amino acids. V shed 7 bases, J shed 0 bases, and the junction held 10 bases outside the gene matches. Germline values: CDR1 SQVTM, CDR2 ANQGSEA. The CDR3 spells CSARALTSGSSYEQYF. The CDR3 nucleotides read TGCAGCGCCAGGGCCCTGACTAGCGGGAGCTCCTACGAGCAGTACTTC.

This chain joins TRBV6-2 or TRBV6-3 and TRBJ2-7; 9 nucleotides line up with TRBD1. The CDR3 loop spans 15 amino acids. Trimming at V came to 6 bases and at J to 3 bases, leaving 9 bases not matched to a gene. Germline V gene lookup returns CDR1 MNHEY and CDR2 SVGEGT. In DNA, the CDR3 is TGTGCCAGCAGGAGCGCGGGACAGGGTTTCTACGAGCAGTACTTC. It translates to CASRSAGQGFYEQYF.

This clonotype was found once. The chain is built from TRBV19 and TRBJ2-7, with 9 bases matching TRBD2. The J segment lost 3 bases and the V segment lost 4 bases, leaving 4 bases of the junction unmatched. The CDR3 sequence is 14 residues long. CDR1 is LNHDA and CDR2 is SQIVND in the germline V gene (reference sequence). The CDR3 region has the DNA TGTGCCAGTAGTACTAGCGGGGTTAACTACGAGCAGTACTTC. Residues: CASSTSGVNYEQYF.

V gene TRBV20-1 combines with J gene TRBJ1-1; D is undetermined. Trimming cost V 4 bases and J 4 bases, with 10 bases left between them. Germline V lookup: CDR1 DFQATT, CDR2 SNEGSKA (reference sequence). This CDR3 comprises 12 residues. CDR3 region: CSATQPTTEAFF. CDR3 bases: TGCAGTGCTACCCAGCCTACCACTGAAGCTTTCTTT.

Here the CDR3 reads CASSNRQGNIQYF. The CDR3 nucleotides are TGTGCCAGCAGTAATAGACAGGGAAACATTCAGTACTTC. The chain joins TRBV7-2 to TRBJ2-4; TRBD1 agrees at 7 bases. This CDR3 has 13 amino acids. Per germline, CDR1 SGHTA and CDR2 FQGNSA. Losses at the gene ends were 6 bases for V and 6 bases for J; bases not matched to a gene: 5.

The chain recombines TRBV11-1 with TRBJ1-1; D is unresolved. Germline V gene lookup returns CDR1 SGHAT and CDR2 FQDESV (reference sequence). The CDR3 contains 13 residues. The V end lost 3 bases, the J end lost 1 base, and 6 bases lay between the germline ends. Written as DNA, the CDR3 is TGTGCCAGCAGCTTCACACCGAACACTGAAGCTTTCTTT. This translates into CASSFTPNTEAFF.

The genes are TRBV7-2 and TRBJ2-7; maybe TRBD2 (5 bases). CDR1 is SGHTA, CDR2 FQGNSA, per germline. The ends were cut back, 5 bases at V and 3 bases at J, with 17 bases in the middle. This CDR3 spans 15 amino acids. In DNA, the CDR3 is TGTGCCAGCAGCCCCTCCGCCGGGGTTGGCTACGAGCAGTACTTC. Its protein product is CASSPSAGVGYEQYF.

A word on this clonotype: At one of its ends the junction is not consistent with the germline gene, which may arise from a read error. V and J are TRBV29-1 and TRBJ2-5; possibly TRBD1 or TRBD2 for D (5 bases each). This CDR3 comprises 12 residues. The germline CDR1 and CDR2 sequences are SQVTM and ANQGSEA. CDR3 loop: CSFEGPGQTQYF. DNA for the CDR3: TGCAGCTTTGAGGGTCCAGGGCAGACCCAGTACTTC.

The chain joins TRBV6-4 to TRBJ2-2, with 8 bases identical to TRBD1. With V trimmed by 4 bases and J by 2 bases, 3 bases remained unmatched. There are 15 residues in the CDR3. CDR1 and CDR2 (germline): MRHNA, SNTAGT. CDR3 protein: CASSAGTGNTGELFF. The CDR3 DNA sequence: TGTGCCAGCAGTGCCGGGACAGGCAACACCGGGGAGCTGTTTTTT.

The genes are TRBV10-3 and TRBJ2-7; tentatively, D is TRBD2 (5 bases). The germline V and J ends were trimmed by 2 bases and 4 bases, with 15 bases remaining between them. The CDR3 has 15 amino acids. Germline loops: CDR1 ENHRY, CDR2 SYGVKD. The CDR3 is CAISEPSPTGYEQYF. In nucleotides, the CDR3 is TGTGCCATCAGTGAGCCTTCCCCCACGGGGTACGAGCAGTACTTC.

This clonotype was seen only once. This chain uses TRBV2 with TRBJ1-5; D might be TRBD1 (6 bases). The CDR3 runs 15 residues. Germline-derived CDR1 and CDR2 are SNHLY and FYNNEI. Trimming removed 5 bases from V and 0 bases from J, with 11 bases in between. CDR3 loop: CASSRLGGSNQPQHF. For the CDR3, the DNA is TGTGCCAGCAGTCGCCTAGGGGGTAGCAATCAGCCCCAGCATTTT.

The chain combines TRBV6-1 with TRBJ2-6, with D perhaps being TRBD1 or TRBD2 (5 bases each). The germline CDR1 and CDR2 sequences are MNHNS and SASEGT. This CDR3 comprises 15 residues. Trimming left V 5 bases short and J 3 bases short, with 11 bases between. The CDR3, as DNA: TGTGCCAGCAGTCGAGGGGCTAGTGGGGCCAACGTCCTGACTTTC. Translating it yields CASSRGASGANVLTF.

This chain links TRBV9 with TRBJ2-2; 7 positions agree with TRBD1. The J segment lost 3 bases and the V segment lost 4 bases, leaving 6 bases of the junction unmatched. CDR1 and CDR2 (germline): SGDLS, YYNGEE. The CDR3 is 15 amino acids. The CDR3 region is CASSPGQSYTGELFF. DNA of the CDR3: TGTGCCAGCAGCCCGGGACAGTCGTACACCGGGGAGCTGTTTTTT.

The gene calls are TRBV2 and TRBJ2-2; no clear D. The V end was cut by 4 bases, the J end by 0 bases, with 15 bases between. Per the germline V gene, CDR1 is SNHLY and CDR2 is FYNNEI. The CDR3 totals 17 residues. CDR3 region: CASSARDLFANTGELFF. The CDR3 coding sequence is TGTGCCAGCAGTGCCAGAGACCTGTTCGCGAACACCGGGGAGCTGTTTTTT. Full variable domain (remainder filled in from reference TRBV2 and TRBJ2-2): EPEVTQTPSHQVTQMGQEVILRCVPISNHLYFYWYRQILGQKVEFLVSFYNNEISEKSEIFDDQFSVERPDGSNFTLKIRSTKLEDSAMYFCASSARDLFANTGELFFGEGSRLTVL.

V usage is TRBV12-3 or TRBV12-4 and J usage is TRBJ2-3; D gene uncertain. The CDR3 is 14 residues long. The ends were cut back, 7 bases at V and 2 bases at J, with 13 bases in the middle. Here the CDR3 reads CASTVFPDTDTQYF. The CDR3 nucleotides are TGTGCCAGCACCGTTTTCCCCGACACAGATACGCAGTATTTT.